This entry concerns a single T cell receptor beta chain. PCR was performed using 60 Vbeta and 13 Jbeta primers. Profiled with immunoSEQ multiplex PCR; TCRdb holds only in-frame clones, not every one. The data show some 95,000 clones, less than 80% seen once. The data were obtained in a study of cytomegalovirus exposure and HLA in healthy donors. CDR3 length equals 15 residues. In germline, CDR1 is SGHRS, CDR2 YFSETQ. The V end lost 1 base, the J end lost 3 bases, and 14 bases lay between the germline ends. This TCR came from a woman aged 40 to 50 in good health and CMV-seropositive. V gene TRBV5-1 combines with J gene TRBJ2-7; D is perhaps TRBD2 (6 bases). Input material: PBMCs. The CDR3 loop reads CASSLSGGTFYEQYF. CDR3 nucleotide sequence: TGCGCCAGCAGCTTGTCTGGCGGGACTTTCTACGAGCAGTACTTC.